This entry features one T cell receptor (beta chain) sequence. The antigen remains unidentified. This record belongs to a study of cytomegalovirus exposure and HLA in healthy donors. Overall study context: Researchers found that roughly 81% of fewer than 450 genotyped donors fell within the Caucasian-associated ancestry cluster. Study observations and caveats: Researchers catalogued approximately 170 TCR beta chains as cytomegalovirus-associated.

The V gene end was trimmed by 6 bases and the J gene end by 0 bases; junction bases not matched to a gene: 11. The CDR3 spans 17 residues. CDR1 is SQVTM, CDR2 ANQGSEA, per germline. It was with 60 Vbeta and 13 Jbeta primers that the PCR ran. Generated by immunoSEQ multiplex PCR, the TCRdb table keeps only in-frame clones and is missing some. There are 90,000 to 140,000 clones in the sample; about 70% occur only once, and 3.2% lies in the top ten. The sequence derives from a man aged 30 to 45 in good health and CMV-seronegative. The sequencing input was PBMCs. The genes are TRBV29-1 and TRBJ2-1; 10 bases are shared with TRBD2. CDR3 loop: CSVGGTSDLSSYNEQFF. For the CDR3, the DNA is TGCAGCGTCGGAGGGACTAGCGATTTGAGCTCCTACAATGAGCAGTTCTTC.